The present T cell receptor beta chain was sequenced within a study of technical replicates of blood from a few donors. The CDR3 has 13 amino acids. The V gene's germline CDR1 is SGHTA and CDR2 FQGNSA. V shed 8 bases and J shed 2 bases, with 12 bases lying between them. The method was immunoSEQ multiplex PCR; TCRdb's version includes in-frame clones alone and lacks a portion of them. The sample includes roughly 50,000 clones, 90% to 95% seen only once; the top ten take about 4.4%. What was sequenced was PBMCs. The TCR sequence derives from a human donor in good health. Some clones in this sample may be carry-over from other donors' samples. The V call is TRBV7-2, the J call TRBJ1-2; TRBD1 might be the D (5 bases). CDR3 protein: CASGMGGNYGYTF. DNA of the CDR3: TGTGCCAGCGGGATGGGGGGAAACTATGGCTACACCTTC.